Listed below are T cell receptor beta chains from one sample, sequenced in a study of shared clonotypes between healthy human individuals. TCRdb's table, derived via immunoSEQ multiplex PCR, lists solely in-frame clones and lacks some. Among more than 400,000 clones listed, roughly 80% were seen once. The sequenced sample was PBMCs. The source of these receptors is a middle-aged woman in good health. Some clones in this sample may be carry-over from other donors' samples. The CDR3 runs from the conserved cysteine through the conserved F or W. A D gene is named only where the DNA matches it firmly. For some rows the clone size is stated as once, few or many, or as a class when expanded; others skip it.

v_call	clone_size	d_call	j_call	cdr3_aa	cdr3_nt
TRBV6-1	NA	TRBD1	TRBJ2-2	CATTLRQGVLGELFF	TGTGCCACCACATTGCGACAGGGGGTGCTCGGGGAGCTGTTTTTT
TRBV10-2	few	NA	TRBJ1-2	CASRKDDYGYTF	TGCGCCAGCAGGAAAGACGACTATGGCTACACCTTC
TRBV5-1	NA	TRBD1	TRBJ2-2	CASSAYGTGYTGELFF	TGCGCCAGCAGCGCATATGGGACAGGGTACACCGGGGAGCTGTTTTTT
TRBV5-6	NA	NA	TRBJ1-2	CASSLAGNYGYTF	TGTGCCAGCAGCTTGGCAGGGAACTATGGCTACACCTTC
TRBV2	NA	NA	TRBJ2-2	CASKEGAPGYTGELFF	TGTGCCAGCAAAGAGGGAGCTCCGGGGTACACCGGGGAGCTGTTTTTT
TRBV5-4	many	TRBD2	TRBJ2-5	CASSPWTSGEQETQYF	TGTGCCAGCAGCCCCTGGACTAGCGGAGAACAAGAGACCCAGTACTTC
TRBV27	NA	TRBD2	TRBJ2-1	CASSLFGLGGGVRNEQFF	TGTGCCAGCAGTTTATTCGGGCTGGGGGGAGGGGTGCGGAATGAGCAGTTCTTC
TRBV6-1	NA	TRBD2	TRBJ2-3	CASNLLAGGPDTQYF	TGTGCCAGCAACCTACTAGCGGGAGGGCCAGATACGCAGTATTTT
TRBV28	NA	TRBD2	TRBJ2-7	CASSPAGLAGISYEQYF	TGTGCCAGCAGCCCAGCCGGACTAGCGGGAATCTCCTACGAGCAGTACTTC
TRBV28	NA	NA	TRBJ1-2	CASRAAGGGYTF	TGTGCCAGCAGGGCGGCTGGGGGGGGCTACACCTTC
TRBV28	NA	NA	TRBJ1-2	CASSGHDRLTRGYTF	TGTGCCAGCAGCGGACATGACAGGCTCACCCGGGGCTACACCTTC
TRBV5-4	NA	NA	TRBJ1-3	CASTSGRPGNTIYF	TGTGCCAGCACATCCGGCAGGCCCGGAAACACCATATATTTT
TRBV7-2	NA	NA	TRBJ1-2	CASSLGGYTSNYGYTF	TGTGCCAGCAGCTTAGGGGGGTACACATCTAACTATGGCTACACCTTC
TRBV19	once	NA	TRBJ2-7	CASSQIAGSYEQYF	TGTGCCAGCAGCCAGATCGCGGGATCCTACGAGCAGTACTTC
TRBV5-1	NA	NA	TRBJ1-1	CASSSLLGGQSEAFF	TGCGCCAGCAGCTCCCTTCTGGGGGGGCAAAGTGAAGCTTTCTTT
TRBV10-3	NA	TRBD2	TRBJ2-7	CAIRDTVAGGPHEQYF	TGTGCCATCAGGGACACGGTAGCGGGAGGGCCTCACGAGCAGTACTTC
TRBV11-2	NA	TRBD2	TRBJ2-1	CASSPLAGGSYNEQFF	TGTGCCAGCAGCCCGCTAGCGGGAGGTTCTTACAATGAGCAGTTCTTC
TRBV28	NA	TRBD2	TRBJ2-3	CASRPTGGDTQYF	TGTGCCAGCAGACCGACGGGGGGAGATACGCAGTATTTT
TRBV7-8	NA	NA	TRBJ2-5	CASSLFDTQYF	TGTGCCAGCAGCTTATTTGATACCCAGTACTTC
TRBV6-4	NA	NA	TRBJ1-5	CASNQGQWPQHF	TGTGCCAGCAATCAGGGACAATGGCCCCAGCATTTT
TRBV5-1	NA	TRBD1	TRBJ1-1	CASSRGQGALNTEAFF	TGCGCCAGCAGCCGCGGACAGGGGGCACTGAACACTGAAGCTTTCTTT
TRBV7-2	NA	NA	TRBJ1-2	CASSSDQGKSGYTF	TGTGCCAGCAGCTCAGACCAGGGGAAGAGTGGCTACACCTTC
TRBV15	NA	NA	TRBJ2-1	CATSRDKGTYNEQFF	TGTGCCACCAGCAGAGATAAAGGTACCTACAATGAGCAGTTCTTC